This T cell receptor beta chain was recorded in a study of regulatory T cells in long-lasting Graves disease. This sample's time point: newly diagnosed GD, antithyroid drugs for less than 3 months. Extracted RNA from PBMCs served as the source of the TCR library. This clonotype was recorded many times. Its antigen is not known. Germline CDR1 reads LNHNV; CDR2 reads YYDKDF (reference sequence). V was trimmed by 3 bases and J by 4 bases, leaving 22 bases between them. The CDR3 is 18 residues long. CDR3-region Arm-PCR and iRepertoire HTBI primers produced the TCR beta libraries. In the source study's methods: Samples jointly harbored fewer than 70 TRBV and about 15 TRBJ segments. TCRdb reanalysed the multiplex PCR reads using MiXCR and keeps one entry per CDR3 protein. The V and J calls, along with clone size, are taken from TCRdb and not from the paper's own processing. The profile shows approximately 230,000 distinct CDR3 sequences, about 18% of them singletons.

Findings of the study overall: Study was limited to peripheral blood, excluding thyroid tissue. A greater number of public clonotypes (more than 2,500) was shared by persistent patients than by new patients (just over 950). With persistent disease, TRBV28, TRBJ1-2 and TRBJ2-5 were the favored segments.

The sequence was obtained from a female donor with Graves disease. The V call is TRBV15, the J call TRBJ2-1; unclear D gene. The source material was peripheral blood mononuclear cells (PBMCs), sampled at new diagnosis, from a patient treated with antithyroid drugs. CDR3 sequence reads: CATSRQRSPDRNYNEQFF. The CDR3 DNA is TGTGCCACCAGCAGGCAAAGGTCCCCCGACCGCAATTACAATGAGCAGTTCTTC.